This T cell receptor (beta chain) comes out of a study of blood T cell repertoires in COVID-19. Per the germline V gene, CDR1 is SGDLS and CDR2 is YYNGEE. With 1 base clipped from V and 1 base from J, the junction kept 4 bases outside the gene matches. The CDR3 sequence is 16 residues long. Per the original data handling: For nucleated cells, counts were estimated from reference gene primer amplification. TCRdb's copy holds only in-frame clones and misses some; the assay was immunoSEQ multiplex PCR. That table is the source of V, J and clone size, and D and trimming were worked out from the DNA. The sample comprises about 250,000 clones, approximately 90% of which are singletons, and roughly 9% rests with the top ten. Participants, 18 to 89 years old, spanned approximately 26 US areas. Before being deemed recovered, Cohort 3 donors had two negative PCRs, clearance, or symptom resolution.

What was sequenced was PBMCs or T cells enriched from blood (not recorded which). The clonotype comes from a man aged 35 to 55 who had recovered from COVID-19. The rearrangement joins TRBV9 to TRBJ2-3, with 9 bases that match TRBD1. CDR3 DNA: TGTGCCAGCAGCGTACGGGGGGACAGGGGCACAGATACGCAGTATTTT. This gives the protein CASSVRGDRGTDTQYF.